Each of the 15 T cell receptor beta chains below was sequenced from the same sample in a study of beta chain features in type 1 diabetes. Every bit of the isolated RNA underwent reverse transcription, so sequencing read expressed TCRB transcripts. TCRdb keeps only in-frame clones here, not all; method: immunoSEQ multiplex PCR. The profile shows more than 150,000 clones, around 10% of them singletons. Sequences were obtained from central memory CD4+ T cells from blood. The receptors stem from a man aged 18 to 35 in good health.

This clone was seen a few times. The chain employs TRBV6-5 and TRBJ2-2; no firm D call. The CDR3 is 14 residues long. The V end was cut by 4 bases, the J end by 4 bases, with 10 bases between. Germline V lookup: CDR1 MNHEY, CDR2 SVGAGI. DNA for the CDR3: TGTGCCAGCAGTTCCCCCACGGTCACCGGGGAGCTGTTTTTT. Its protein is CASSSPTVTGELFF.

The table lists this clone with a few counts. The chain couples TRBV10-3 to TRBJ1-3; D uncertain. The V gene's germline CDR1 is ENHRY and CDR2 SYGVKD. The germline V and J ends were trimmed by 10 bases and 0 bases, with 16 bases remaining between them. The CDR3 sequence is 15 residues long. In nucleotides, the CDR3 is TGTGCCACCGAGCCGGTCCCGAGCTCTGGAAACACCATATATTTT. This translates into CATEPVPSSGNTIYF.

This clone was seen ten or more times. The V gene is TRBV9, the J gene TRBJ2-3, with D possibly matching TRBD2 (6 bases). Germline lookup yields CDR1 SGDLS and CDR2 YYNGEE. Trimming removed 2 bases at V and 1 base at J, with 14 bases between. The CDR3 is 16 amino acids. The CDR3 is CASSVVAARGTDTQYF. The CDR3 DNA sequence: TGTGCCAGCAGCGTCGTAGCGGCCCGGGGCACAGATACGCAGTATTTT. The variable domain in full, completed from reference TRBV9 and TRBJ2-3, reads DSGVTQTPKHLITATGQRVTLRCSPRSGDLSVYWYQQSLDQGLQFLIQYYNGEERAKGNILERFSAQQFPDLHSELNLSSLELGDSALYFCASSVVAARGTDTQYFGPGTRLTVL.

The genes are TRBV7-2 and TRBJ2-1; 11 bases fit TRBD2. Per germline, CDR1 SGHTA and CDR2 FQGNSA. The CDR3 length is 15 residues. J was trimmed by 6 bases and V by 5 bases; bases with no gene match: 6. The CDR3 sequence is CASSPLAGGINEQFF. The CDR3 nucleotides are TGTGCCAGCAGCCCTCTAGCGGGGGGCATCAATGAGCAGTTCTTC.

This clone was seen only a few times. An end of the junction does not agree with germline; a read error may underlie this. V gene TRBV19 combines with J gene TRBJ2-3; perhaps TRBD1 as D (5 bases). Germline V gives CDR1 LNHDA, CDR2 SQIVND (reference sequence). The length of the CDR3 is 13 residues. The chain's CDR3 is CASKGRGTYTQYF. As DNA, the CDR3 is TGTGCCAGTAAGGGAAGGGGCACATATACGCAGTATTTT.

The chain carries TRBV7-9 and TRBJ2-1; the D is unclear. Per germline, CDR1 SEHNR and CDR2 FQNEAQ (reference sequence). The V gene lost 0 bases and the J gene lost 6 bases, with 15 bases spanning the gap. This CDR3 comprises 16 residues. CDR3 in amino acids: CASSLAELGQSNEQFF. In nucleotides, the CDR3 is TGTGCCAGCAGCTTAGCAGAGCTGGGCCAGAGCAATGAGCAGTTCTTC.

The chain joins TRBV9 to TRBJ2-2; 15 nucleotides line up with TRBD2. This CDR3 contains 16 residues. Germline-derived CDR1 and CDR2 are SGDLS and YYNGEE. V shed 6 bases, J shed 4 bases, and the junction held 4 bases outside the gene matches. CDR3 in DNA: TGTGCCAGCACCACGGGACTAGCGGGGGGCACCGGGGAGCTGTTTTTT. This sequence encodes CASTTGLAGGTGELFF.

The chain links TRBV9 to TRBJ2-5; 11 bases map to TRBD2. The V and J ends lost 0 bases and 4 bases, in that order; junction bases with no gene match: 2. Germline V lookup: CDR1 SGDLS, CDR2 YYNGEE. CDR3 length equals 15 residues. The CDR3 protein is CASSVVAGGSETQYF. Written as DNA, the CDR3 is TGTGCCAGCAGCGTAGTAGCGGGGGGGTCAGAGACCCAGTACTTC. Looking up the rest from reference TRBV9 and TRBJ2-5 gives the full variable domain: DSGVTQTPKHLITATGQRVTLRCSPRSGDLSVYWYQQSLDQGLQFLIQYYNGEERAKGNILERFSAQQFPDLHSELNLSSLELGDSALYFCASSVVAGGSETQYFGPGTRLLVL.

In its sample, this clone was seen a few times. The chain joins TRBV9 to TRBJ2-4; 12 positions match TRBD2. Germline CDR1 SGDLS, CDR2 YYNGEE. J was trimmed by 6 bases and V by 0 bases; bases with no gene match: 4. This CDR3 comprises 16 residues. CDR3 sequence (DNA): TGTGCCAGCAGCGTAGCACCGGGACTAGCGGGAAACATTCAGTACTTC. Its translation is CASSVAPGLAGNIQYF.

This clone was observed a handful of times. The CDR3 spells CASSLDRPSSYEQYF. Written as DNA, the CDR3 is TGTGCCAGCAGCCTGGACAGGCCGAGCTCCTACGAGCAGTACTTC. The V and J genes are TRBV7-2 and TRBJ2-7; 7 bases agree with TRBD1. The J segment lost 0 bases and the V segment lost 5 bases, leaving 7 bases of the junction unmatched. The CDR3 is 15 amino acids. Germline loops: CDR1 SGHTA, CDR2 FQGNSA.

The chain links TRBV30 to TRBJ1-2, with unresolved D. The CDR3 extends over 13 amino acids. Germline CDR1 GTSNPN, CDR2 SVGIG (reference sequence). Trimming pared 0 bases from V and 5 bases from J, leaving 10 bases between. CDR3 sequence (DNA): TGTGCCTGGAGTGTACGTCCGGGGTATGGCTACACCTTC. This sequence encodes CAWSVRPGYGYTF.

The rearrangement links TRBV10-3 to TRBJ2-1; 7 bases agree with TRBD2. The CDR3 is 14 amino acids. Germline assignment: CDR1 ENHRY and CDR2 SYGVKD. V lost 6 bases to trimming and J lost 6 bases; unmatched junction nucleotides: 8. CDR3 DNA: TGTGCCATCAGACCCGGGGGAGGGATCAATGAGCAGTTCTTC. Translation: CAIRPGGGINEQFF.

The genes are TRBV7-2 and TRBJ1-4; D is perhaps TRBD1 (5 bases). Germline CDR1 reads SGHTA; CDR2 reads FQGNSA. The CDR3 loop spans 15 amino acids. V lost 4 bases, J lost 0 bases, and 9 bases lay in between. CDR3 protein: CASSSGEATNEKLFF. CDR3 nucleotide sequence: TGTGCCAGCAGCTCGGGGGAAGCAACTAATGAAAAACTGTTTTTT.

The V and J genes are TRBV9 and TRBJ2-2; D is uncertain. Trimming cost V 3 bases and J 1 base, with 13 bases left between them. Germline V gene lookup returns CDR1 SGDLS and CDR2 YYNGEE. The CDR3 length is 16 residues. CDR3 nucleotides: TGTGCCAGCAGCGACCGATCAAGGGTGAACACCGGGGAGCTGTTTTTT. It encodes CASSDRSRVNTGELFF.

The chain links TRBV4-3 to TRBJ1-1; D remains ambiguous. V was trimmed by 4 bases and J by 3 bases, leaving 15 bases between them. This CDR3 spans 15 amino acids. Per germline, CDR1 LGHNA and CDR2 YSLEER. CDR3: CASSLRALDYTEAFF. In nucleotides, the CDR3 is TGCGCCAGCAGCCTAAGAGCCCTAGATTACACTGAAGCTTTCTTT.